This paragraph reports one T cell receptor delta chain. This sample stems from a study of gamma-delta chains in newborns, infants, children. Study overall: Polyclonal expansion of innate γδ T cells after birth follows microbial exposure.

With CATT, TCRdb re-called clones from the reads. Of 14,000 to 15,000 delta-chain clones in the sample, around 7% are singletons; the top ten hold more than 20%. The V segment lost 2 bases and the J segment 0 bases; nucleotides outside the gene matches: 5. Germline V gene sequence: CDR1 GEAIGNYY, CDR2 EKD. The CDR3 runs to 17 residues. Sequencing was carried out using blood. This receptor was obtained from a child who was a newborn, infant or young child, either healthy, febrile or measles-vaccinated (not recorded which). This sequence joins TRDV2 and TRDJ1; the match to TRDD3 covers 13 bases. The CDR3 sequence: CACDKYWGIRYTDKLIF. The CDR3 bases are TGTGCCTGTGACAAGTACTGGGGGATACGTTACACCGATAAACTCATCTTT.